The 27 T cell receptor beta chains below come from one sample, sequenced in a study of cytomegalovirus exposure and HLA in healthy donors. 60 Vbeta and 13 Jbeta primers were used in PCR. Sequencing was performed with immunoSEQ multiplex PCR; in TCRdb, only in-frame clones are kept and a portion is missing. The sample has some 180,000 clones, approximately 90% seen once. The specimen was PBMCs. The receptor source for this set is a boy younger than 10 in good health and CMV-seronegative.

J is TRBJ1-3 and V is TRBV4-1; D is possibly TRBD1 (6 bases). Germline loops: CDR1 MGHRA, CDR2 YSYEKL. The CDR3 contains 18 residues. The germline V and J ends were trimmed by 1 base and 0 bases, with 16 bases remaining between them. The CDR3 is CASSQGAIRGNSGNTIYF. In DNA form, the CDR3 reads TGCGCCAGCAGCCAAGGGGCAATAAGGGGGAACTCTGGAAACACCATATATTTT.

The chain has TRBV2 and TRBJ1-4, with a tentative D call TRBD1 (5 bases). Trimming took off 8 bases at V and 11 bases at J, with 15 bases between the two ends. Germline CDR1 is SNHLY and CDR2 is FYNNEI. This CDR3 has 12 amino acids. Here the CDR3 reads CASGAGPEKLFF. CDR3 bases: TGTGCCAGCGGGGCCGGTCCAGAGAAACTGTTTTTT.

This chain connects TRBV4-1 to TRBJ2-1, with D hard to call. The CDR3 is 11 residues long. Trimming removed 3 bases at V and 6 bases at J, with 3 bases between. Germline values: CDR1 MGHRA, CDR2 YSYEKL. CDR3 DNA: TGCGCCAGCAGCCACTTCAATGAGCAGTTCTTC. Translated, it gives CASSHFNEQFF.

This clone has just a few counts. The rearrangement joins TRBV27 to TRBJ2-7; 10 nucleotides agree with TRBD1. Germline V gives CDR1 MNHEY, CDR2 SMNVEV (reference sequence). Trimming at V came to 3 bases and at J to 9 bases, leaving 17 bases not matched to a gene. The CDR3 length is 17 residues. CDR3 DNA sequence: TGTGCCAGCAGTTTTTACCCGGGACAGGGGTCCTTAGGTGCGCAGTACTTC. Translation gives CASSFYPGQGSLGAQYF.

The chain couples TRBV9 to TRBJ2-5; the D gene is possibly TRBD2 (5 bases). Germline-derived CDR1 and CDR2 are SGDLS and YYNGEE. Trimming stripped 0 bases from V and 1 base from J, with 13 bases between. This CDR3 region has 16 residues. CDR3 DNA sequence: TGTGCCAGCAGCGTAGGTGGAGGTCTTACCCAAGAGACCCAGTACTTC. Amino acids: CASSVGGGLTQETQYF.

The chain combines TRBV25-1 with TRBJ2-7; D gene unclear. Germline values: CDR1 MGHDK, CDR2 SYGVNS. CDR3 size: 12 residues. V dropped 6 bases and J dropped 0 bases, with 6 bases sitting between them. The CDR3 region has the DNA TGTGCCAGCAGGGCCGACTCCTACGAGCAGTACTTC. Amino acids: CASRADSYEQYF.

This clone was seen a handful of times. The chain links TRBV19 to TRBJ2-5, with D perhaps TRBD2 (5 bases). The CDR3 has 13 residues. CDR1 and CDR2 from the germline V gene are LNHDA and SQIVND (reference sequence). Trimming cost V 3 bases and J 3 bases, with 8 bases left between them. The CDR3 nucleotides read TGTGCCAGTAGTATTGATAGCGAAGAGACCCAGTACTTC. Translation: CASSIDSEETQYF. Together with reference TRBV19 and TRBJ2-5, the CDR3 gives the full variable domain: DGGITQSPKYLFRKEGQNVTLSCEQNLNHDAMYWYRQDPGQGLRLIYYSQIVNDFQKGDIAEGYSVSREKKESFPLTVTSAQKNPTAFYLCASSIDSEETQYFGPGTRLLVL.

V gene TRBV6-1 combines with J gene TRBJ2-1; tentative D call: TRBD2 (5 bases). Deletions cut 0 bases from V and 0 bases from J, with 18 bases between. Looked up from germline, CDR1 is MNHNS and CDR2 is SASEGT. CDR3 length equals 19 residues. CDR3 sequence (DNA): TGTGCCAGCAGTGAAGCTTGGCCAGCGGATACAAGCTCCTACAATGAGCAGTTCTTC. It translates to CASSEAWPADTSSYNEQFF.

The chain is built from TRBV6-5 and TRBJ2-7; D perhaps matches TRBD2 (6 bases). The CDR3 contains 15 residues. Germline assignment: CDR1 MNHEY and CDR2 SVGAGI. Trimming left V 4 bases short and J 0 bases short, with 13 bases between. CDR3 region: CASSLSGYTSYEQYF. As DNA, the CDR3 is TGTGCCAGCAGTTTGAGCGGGTATACCTCCTACGAGCAGTACTTC.

The rearrangement uses TRBV7-8 and TRBJ2-7; TRBD1 matches at 9 bases. The V gene's germline CDR1 is SGHVS and CDR2 FQNEAQ. The CDR3 spans 15 residues. The V and J ends lost 5 bases and 0 bases, in that order; junction bases with no gene match: 5. CDR3 coding DNA: TGTGCCAGCAGCCTTGGACAGGGGAGCTCCTACGAGCAGTACTTC. It encodes CASSLGQGSSYEQYF. The full variable domain, in which reference TRBV7-8 and TRBJ2-7 provide the parts outside the CDR3, is GAGVSQSPRYKVAKRGQDVALRCDPISGHVSLFWYQQALGQGPEFLTYFQNEAQLDKSGLPSDRFFAERPEGSVSTLKIQRTQQEDSAVYLCASSLGQGSSYEQYFGPGTRLTVT.

The genes are TRBV30 and TRBJ1-6, with a weak D call TRBD1 (6 bases). V was trimmed by 5 bases and J by 4 bases, leaving 6 bases between them. The length of the CDR3 is 12 residues. Germline V gene lookup returns CDR1 GTSNPN and CDR2 SVGIG (reference sequence). CDR3 in amino acids: CAWDRYNSPLHF. In DNA, the CDR3 is TGTGCCTGGGACAGGTATAATTCACCCCTCCACTTT.

The chain employs TRBV18 and TRBJ2-7, with D possibly TRBD2 on 5 matching bases. Germline CDR1 KGHSH, CDR2 LQKENI. The V end was cut by 8 bases, the J end by 1 base, with 18 bases between. The CDR3 has 15 residues. The CDR3 DNA is TGTGCCAGCCAACGCGGAGGCGGATTTTCCTACGAGCAGTACTTC. This codes for CASQRGGGFSYEQYF.

This rearrangement joins TRBV19 to TRBJ2-1; D is uncertain. Germline V CDR1 and CDR2: LNHDA, SQIVND (reference sequence). The CDR3 totals 11 residues. V shed 7 bases and J shed 3 bases, with 4 bases lying between them. The CDR3: CASTSYNEQFF. In DNA, the CDR3 is TGTGCCAGTACTAGCTACAATGAGCAGTTCTTC. Drawing the rest from reference TRBV19 and TRBJ2-1, the complete variable domain is DGGITQSPKYLFRKEGQNVTLSCEQNLNHDAMYWYRQDPGQGLRLIYYSQIVNDFQKGDIAEGYSVSREKKESFPLTVTSAQKNPTAFYLCASTSYNEQFFGPGTRLTVL.

This chain joins TRBV9 and TRBJ2-2; 8 bases map to TRBD1. Looked up from germline, CDR1 is SGDLS and CDR2 is YYNGEE. The J segment lost 1 base and the V segment lost 3 bases, leaving 11 bases of the junction unmatched. This CDR3 region has 18 residues. The CDR3 DNA sequence: TGTGCCAGCAGCGAAAAGACAGGGGTTCTGGGGAACACCGGGGAGCTGTTTTTT. Its protein product is CASSEKTGVLGNTGELFF.

For this clone: Other DNA sequences within the sample encode an identical CDR3. The chain links TRBV6-6 to TRBJ2-1; 14 bases are shared with TRBD2. V dropped 3 bases and J dropped 11; count of bases not matched to a gene: 6. This CDR3 spans 15 amino acids. The germline CDR1 and CDR2 sequences are MNHNY and SVGAGI (reference sequence). The CDR3 DNA follows: TGTGCCAGCAGTTATGAGGGACTAGCGGGAGTTAAGCAGTTCTTC. This codes for CASSYEGLAGVKQFF.

The J gene is TRBJ2-4, the V gene TRBV27; TRBD2 matches at 9 bases. Germline V gene lookup returns CDR1 MNHEY and CDR2 SMNVEV (reference sequence). This CDR3 comprises 16 residues. V gave up 4 bases and J gave up 0 bases; unmatched junction bases: 4. The CDR3 region has the DNA TGTGCCAGCAGTTCGCTGACTAGCGGAGCCAAAAACATTCAGTACTTC. Its protein product is CASSSLTSGAKNIQYF.

This clone has only one observation. This chain uses TRBV27 with TRBJ2-5; TRBD2 aligns across 7 bases. Germline V CDR1 and CDR2: MNHEY, SMNVEV (reference sequence). J gave up 1 base and V 6 bases, and 8 bases lay outside the gene matches. The CDR3 has 15 residues. CDR3 nucleotide sequence: TGTGCCAGCAGCGCCCGCTGGGGGGGCCAAGAGACCCAGTACTTC. Translated: CASSARWGGQETQYF.

This chain connects TRBV29-1 to TRBJ2-7; D may be TRBD1 (5 bases). CDR1 and CDR2 (germline): SQVTM, ANQGSEA. Trimming left V 4 bases short and J 3 bases short, with 16 bases between. CDR3 length: 14 amino acids. CDR3 region: CSVGSTDNRYEQYF. The CDR3, as DNA: TGCAGCGTTGGCTCGACAGATAACCGCTACGAGCAGTACTTC.

The chain has TRBV5-1 and TRBJ2-3; 7 bases are shared with TRBD1. With V trimmed by 0 bases and J by 4 bases, 5 bases remained unmatched. Germline values: CDR1 SGHRS, CDR2 YFSETQ. The CDR3 covers 15 residues. CDR3: CASSLGQGSADTQYF. For the CDR3, the DNA is TGCGCCAGCAGCTTGGGACAGGGTTCGGCAGATACGCAGTATTTT.

The chain joins TRBV19 to TRBJ1-2; no reliable D call. The CDR3 contains 14 residues. Germline V lookup: CDR1 LNHDA, CDR2 SQIVND (reference sequence). Trimming removed 3 bases from V and 0 bases from J, with 8 bases in between. CDR3 amino acids: CASSMGQSNYGYTF. As DNA, the CDR3 is TGTGCCAGTAGTATGGGCCAGTCTAACTATGGCTACACCTTC.

V gene TRBV6-1 combines with J gene TRBJ1-5; D uncertain. The CDR3 has 13 residues. Per the germline V gene, CDR1 is MNHNS and CDR2 is SASEGT. The V end was cut by 2 bases, the J end by 6 bases, with 8 bases between. This CDR3 is CASSEPPGQPQHF. CDR3 sequence (DNA): TGTGCCAGCAGTGAACCACCGGGTCAGCCCCAGCATTTT.

The chain links TRBV7-9 to TRBJ1-2, with D maybe TRBD1 (6 bases). Per germline, CDR1 SEHNR and CDR2 FQNEAQ (reference sequence). The CDR3 sequence is 15 residues long. V lost 5 bases, J lost 1 base, and 14 bases lay in between. The CDR3 loop reads CASSPSQGRNYGYTF. The CDR3 DNA reads as TGTGCCAGCAGCCCCTCCCAGGGGCGTAACTATGGCTACACCTTC.

V gene TRBV5-1 combines with J gene TRBJ2-1; 9 bases map to TRBD2. J was trimmed by 5 bases and V by 3 bases; bases with no gene match: 3. This CDR3 region has 14 residues. In germline, CDR1 is SGHRS, CDR2 YFSETQ. The CDR3 DNA reads TGCGCCAGCAGCTGGCTAGCGGGAAACAATGAGCAGTTCTTC. It encodes CASSWLAGNNEQFF.

The V and J genes are TRBV5-6 and TRBJ2-2; 11 nucleotides align to TRBD2. Trimming took 0 bases from V and 5 from J; bases not matched to a gene: 3. The CDR3 is 16 amino acids. CDR1 and CDR2 (germline): SGHDT, YYEEEE. Here the CDR3 reads CASSLGLAGGTGELFF. The CDR3 DNA reads TGTGCCAGCAGCTTGGGGCTAGCGGGAGGAACCGGGGAGCTGTTTTTT.

This chain joins TRBV2 and TRBJ2-2, with 7 positions matching TRBD1. Germline V CDR1 and CDR2: SNHLY, FYNNEI. This CDR3 spans 13 amino acids. V lost 7 bases and J lost 4; bases outside the gene matches: 3. The CDR3 protein is CASKGAATGELFF. In DNA form, the CDR3 reads TGTGCCAGCAAGGGGGCTGCCACCGGGGAGCTGTTTTTT.

This sequence joins TRBV19 and TRBJ1-2, with TRBD1 as a possible D gene (5 bases). The CDR3 has 15 residues. Per the germline V gene, CDR1 is LNHDA and CDR2 is SQIVND (reference sequence). V was trimmed by 5 bases and J by 1 base, leaving 14 bases between them. This chain's CDR3 is CASSPPRQLNYGYTF. The CDR3 DNA reads TGTGCCAGTAGTCCCCCCCGACAGCTTAACTATGGCTACACCTTC.

The chain carries TRBV6-1 and TRBJ2-6, with TRBD2 identical over 7 bases. Germline CDR1 is MNHNS and CDR2 is SASEGT. CDR3 length equals 18 residues. After removal of 3 bases from V and 0 bases from J, the junction contained 8 bases not matched to a gene. Here the CDR3 reads CASSELGGSGSGANVLTF. CDR3 nucleotide sequence: TGTGCCAGCAGTGAGCTCGGCGGGAGCGGCTCTGGGGCCAACGTCCTGACTTTC.